Given below is one TCR beta chain in context. This clone came up a few times. Its antigen is not yet known. Per-base quality was not reported, and no clone a single base away is much larger than it. The cohort was made up of approximately 700 healthy bone marrow donors. Cohort members were all nominally healthy when sampled, although unrecorded immune exposures were likely present. The donor tested CMV seropositive, placing the donor among the 290 or so seropositive members of the cohort. Every donor gave a peripheral blood sample, and the peripheral blood mononuclear cells from that sample were used for TCR beta sequencing. Genomic DNA was extracted from the blood cell samples with the Qiagen DNeasy Blood Extraction Kit. This specimen belongs to a study of cytomegalovirus exposure and HLA in healthy donors listed by TCRdb under 2017. Background for the entire study: In an earlier analysis of 587 of the donors, 250 to 350 Gb of sequence data and 120 million or so unique TCR beta sequences from roughly 200 million T cells were reported. An early release covering some 640 HLA-typed donors comprised roughly 300 gigabases of sequencing data and around 85 million unique TCR sequences. The genetic ancestry cluster associated with self-reported Caucasian donors included around four fifths of the approximately 400 genotyped donors. The aim of the study was to test whether cataloging public T cell receptors could identify signatures of past pathogen exposure. The T cell repertoires of 550 to 850 subjects were profiled by immunosequencing and related to cytomegalovirus serostatus. A separate validation cohort of 100 to 150 different subjects was used in addition to the roughly 700-subject first cohort. To predict cytomegalovirus infection status, the study combined high-throughput TCR immunosequencing, statistical association of individual TCRs with disease status, and machine learning. A later analysis re-analyzed previously published TCR beta repertoires from approximately 670 donors and added high-resolution HLA genotyping to study TCR occurrence patterns. The later analysis used no new phenotypic data to find candidate immune exposures, relying instead on TCR beta sequences and their occurrence across donors. To decide whether each TCR beta V gene segment behaved as functional or pseudogenic, an earlier analysis of over 500 of the donors relied on high-throughput TCR beta sequencing. Alongside the repertoire data, information on donor age, sex, ethnicity and CMV serostatus was compiled. In a later genetic analysis, genome-wide SNP genotypes for about 65% of the 666 donors were used, and that subset was treated as a discovery cohort. Every repertoire in the discovery cohort had been generated on one and the same sequencing platform. Both class I and class II loci were covered by HLA typing, at four-digit resolution. Typing coverage varied by locus: roughly 629-630 donors for A, B, C, DRB1 and DQB1; roughly 520 for DQA1; more than 600 for DPA1; approximately 450 for DPB1. Four or five DR-DQ haplotypes were handled as single units for association and clustering because linkage in the cohort was strong. On average, over 200,000 unique TCR beta nucleotide sequences were sequenced per donor among more than 350 genotyped donors of the cohort, with 15% to 20% of those sequences being non-productive. Paper-wide results and their limitations: Correlated functional status among segregating V segments might be attributable to linkage disequilibrium, but an unknown experimental factor could not be ruled out. In a later analysis, TCR association rates were found to vary across HLA loci, with the most associated TCRs seen for DRB1 alleles and the fewest for HLA-C alleles. The sequencing pipeline was judged likely to have produced a cluster of highly shared sequence variants as a technical artifact. A later analysis associated 17,000 or so TCR beta sequences with specific HLA alleles at a false discovery rate of 0.05. A further reported finding was that TCR beta sequences accurately predicted the HLA-A and HLA-B alleles for most subjects in the first cohort. Because counts were too low, approximately 18 rarely observed V segments, including chromosome 9 orphons, were excluded from the earlier analysis of 587 of the donors. Immune exposure information for the cohort was limited to CMV serostatus. Most TCR sequences were seen in very few donors, while some public TCRs were found in many individuals. According to a later analysis, parvovirus B19, influenza, CMV and Epstein-Barr virus appeared linked to several top co-occurrence clusters. HLA typing was unavailable for some donors at each locus, so association tests used only the typed subset. The cohort was sequenced for TCR beta chains only, and without alpha or paired-chain data the features that could be detected were limited. A later genetic analysis reported fewer N-insertions in productive TCRs among donors in an Asian-associated ancestry cluster than the roughly 720-donor mean. Three of the identified cytomegalovirus-associated TCR beta chains were confirmed in vitro to be specific for cytomegalovirus antigens. According to the authors, the approach could potentially be generalized to other disease states and immunological phenotypes. When HLA alleles, especially DR and DQ, strongly co-occurred, TCR associations were difficult to assign to individual alleles. A later analysis found that most CMV-associated TCR beta chains appeared HLA-restricted, with HLA associations seemingly driven largely by CMV exposure. An association between a missense DCLRE1C variant and V-gene and J-gene trimming of TCR beta chains was found in a later genetic analysis and replicated in an independent cohort. In both the original and validation cohorts, the classifier was reported to diagnose cytomegalovirus status with high specificity and sensitivity. Roughly uniform sequencing depth across donors was assumed in presence/absence analyses, although this assumption may not hold. In an earlier analysis of some 540 of the donors, most TCR beta V segments appeared in productive rearrangements about 90% or about 30% of the time, broadly matching IMGT annotations. In a later analysis, HLA-associated TCR beta chains were found to be more clonally expanded and to have lower generation probabilities than equally common non-associated chains. The study gave a list of around 170 TCR beta chains associated with cytomegalovirus.

The method behind the library was the immunoSEQ multiplex PCR assay. For the multiplex PCR, a mixture combining 60 forward primers for TCR Vbeta segments and 13 reverse primers for TCR Jbeta segments was used. The CDR3 region of rearranged TCR beta genes was amplified from genomic DNA by a multiplex PCR assay. The amplified TCR beta libraries were sequenced on the Illumina HiSeq System as 87-base-pair reads. Turning to the authors' computational methods: Across the 600 to 700 repertoires, a later analysis counted some 80 million unique TCR beta chains, roughly 11 million of which were shared by at least two donors. Raw reads were error-corrected and collapsed into unique sequences with a nearest-neighbor algorithm that merged closely related sequences to remove PCR and sequencing errors. To assign V, D and J gene segments, CDR3 sequences were aligned to IMGT reference sequences. For a sequence to be retained, a match of at least six nucleotides to both a V gene segment and a J gene segment was required. Rearrangements were called productive when the CDR3 lacked stop codons and stayed in frame with V and J; all others were non-productive. CDR3 was defined by IMGT convention, running from the second conserved V-encoded cysteine to the conserved J-encoded phenylalanine. Sequences without an unambiguous match to a single V gene segment were excluded from the earlier analysis of approximately 560 of the donors. An earlier analysis of approximately 590 of the donors called V segments functional above 56.7% productive rearrangements and segregating when the between-donor standard deviation exceeded 5%. A statistical classification framework was developed to diagnose cytomegalovirus status using the catalog of TCR beta chain sequences. A later analysis assigned V and J genes by comparing TCR nucleotide sequences with IMGT/GENE-DB human TR gene sequences. A later analysis assigned CDR3 sequences and most-parsimonious VDJ recombination scenarios with the TCRdist pipeline. A later analysis defined each TCR beta chain by its CDR3 amino acid sequence plus V-gene family, and excluded reads lacking a unique V-gene family. As a way to deal with suspected cross-contamination and a sequencing artifact, a later analysis dropped 450 to 600 nucleotide sequences that were highly shared and had low generation probability. A later analysis calculated a clonal expansion index for each public chain from normalized within-repertoire ranks of inferred template counts. In a later analysis, generation probabilities were computed with a VDJ recombination model fitted to out-of-frame rearrangements, and the resulting probabilities were checked against IGoR. In a later analysis, hypergeometric tests were used to score TCR-TCR, TCR-HLA and TCR-CMV co-occurrence, with a repertoire-size bias correction applied to TCR pairs. False discovery rates were estimated in a later analysis by permuting HLA or CMV assignments 20 times. A later analysis grouped co-occurring TCRs with DBSCAN, adding TCRdist sequence similarity when clustering within HLA-allele-positive subsets. Co-occurrence clustering excluded repertoires with fewer than 30,000 or more than 120,000 public chains, plus five with anomalous nucleotide sharing. TCRdb holds this immuneACCESS table with in-frame rearrangements only. Some clones are missing; in checked studies, unresolved V genes explain under half, and the rest has no known cause. Clonal size and the V and J genes are those of that table, whereas D and trimming came from the DNA. Present in this sample are fewer than 150,000 clones, around three quarters of which were seen just once. The ten biggest clones cover about 6.5% of the sample.

The TCR comes from a man aged 40-50 years in good health and CMV-seropositive. Sequencing was done on a sample of PBMCs.

The nucleotide sequence is TGTGCCAGCAGCCTTTCGCACGGTCGGAACACTGAAGCTTTCTTT. Translated, this gives CASSLSHGRNTEAFF. This chain joins TRBV14 to TRBJ1-1, with the D gene not confidently named. The CDR3 contains 15 residues, cysteine and phenylalanine counted. Only the CDR3 DNA stays, 45 bases, in frame from base 1. The CDR1 and CDR2 encoded by the germline V gene are SGHDN and FVKESK. The V end loses 4 bases and the J end loses 1 base, and a stretch of 13 bases separates them.